The present T cell receptor beta chain was sequenced within a study of CD8+ T cells in alopecia areata. V lost 0 bases, J lost 0 bases, and 4 bases stayed unmatched. The CDR3 has 16 residues. Looked up from germline, CDR1 is NSQYPW and CDR2 is LRSPGD (reference sequence). cDNA serving as the sequencing template came from extracted, reverse transcribed RNA. Clones were read by immunoSEQ multiplex PCR, and TCRdb kept only the in-frame ones, dropping some. The sample yields 200,000 to 300,000 clones, without any singletons. Using CD4, CD8alpha, NKG2D, NKG2ACE and other markers, pooled cutaneous lymph node cells were sorted. This clone turned up a few times. Mouse germline and gene names are used. The CDR3 is cut off 4 residues early in the read; its end comes from the germline J gene.

This clonotype was sampled from a C3H/HeJ mouse with alopecia areata. Mouse MHC haplotype: H2-k. Material for sequencing was CD4+ T cells sorted from a lymph node. This chain uses TRBV1 with TRBJ2-7, with 8 positions matching TRBD2. CDR3 DNA (partial): TGCACCTGCAGTGCAGACAGGACTGGGAGCTCCTAT. It is translated as CTCSADRTGSSY. The entire CDR3 protein reads CTCSADRTGSSYEQYF.